The 26 T cell receptor beta chains reported below all come from one sample, sequenced in a study of blood T cell repertoires in COVID-19. Sequencing used immunoSEQ multiplex PCR; TCRdb keeps in-frame clones, though not all of them. The sample has around 110,000 clones, 76% seen once. Sequencing input: peripheral blood. The origin of the receptors is a man older than 75 with COVID-19, enrolled during active disease.

In this sample, this clone turned up a few times. The chain has TRBV28 and TRBJ1-4; 8 positions agree with TRBD1. Germline assignment: CDR1 MDHEN and CDR2 SYDVKM. V gave up 7 bases and J gave up 6 bases; unmatched junction bases: 4. The CDR3 has 13 amino acids. For the CDR3, the DNA is TGTGCCAGCACCCCGGACAGGGATGAAAAACTGTTTTTT. The encoded protein is CASTPDRDEKLFF.

The V gene is TRBV5-4, the J gene TRBJ2-1; 8 bases align to TRBD2. This CDR3 spans 19 amino acids. In germline, CDR1 is SGHNT, CDR2 YYREEE (reference sequence). The V and J ends lost 0 bases and 6 bases, in that order; junction bases with no gene match: 17. In nucleotides, the CDR3 is TGTGCCAGCAGCTTGGCTCCACTAGCGGCCCGGAAAGGGGCCAATGAGCAGTTCTTC. As protein: CASSLAPLAARKGANEQFF.

This chain joins TRBV6-1 and TRBJ1-5; possible D gene TRBD1, 5 bases. Deletions cut 2 bases from V and 6 bases from J, with 14 bases between. This CDR3 comprises 15 residues. The V gene's germline CDR1 is MNHNS and CDR2 SASEGT. The CDR3 reads CASSEIGGMGQPQHF. The CDR3 nucleotides are TGTGCCAGCAGTGAAATCGGGGGTATGGGTCAGCCCCAGCATTTT.

The J gene is TRBJ1-1, the V gene TRBV15, with 9 nucleotides matching TRBD1. With V trimmed by 5 bases and J by 3 bases, 7 bases remained unmatched. Germline loops: CDR1 LNHNV, CDR2 YYDKDF (reference sequence). This CDR3 comprises 15 residues. In nucleotides, the CDR3 is TGTGCCACCAGCCGACAGGGGGACATGCACACTGAAGCTTTCTTT. Its translation: CATSRQGDMHTEAFF.

The chain couples TRBV21-1 to TRBJ2-5; the table's D call of TRBD1 was not tested on the DNA. TRBV21-1 is an annotated pseudogene. The CDR3 is 15 residues long. This chain's CDR3 is CASKDGMQDWETQYF. The CDR3 DNA reads TGTGCCAGCAAAGATGGAATGCAGGATTGGGAGACCCAGTACTTC.

At least ten counts were recorded for this clone. V and J are TRBV9 and TRBJ1-2; 9 bases are a match to TRBD1. Germline V gives CDR1 SGDLS, CDR2 YYNGEE. V lost 0 bases and J lost 8; bases outside the gene matches: 5. The CDR3 has 14 amino acids. The CDR3 is CASSVEDRGGGYTF. The CDR3 region has the DNA TGTGCCAGCAGCGTAGAGGACAGGGGCGGAGGCTACACCTTC.

The chain is built from TRBV9 and TRBJ2-7; 9 nucleotides align to TRBD2. With V trimmed by 0 bases and J by 5 bases, 3 bases remained unmatched. The CDR3 spans 14 residues. In germline, CDR1 is SGDLS, CDR2 YYNGEE. CDR3 bases: TGTGCCAGCAGCGTAGGCGGGAGGGCCCACGAGCAGTACTTC. Translating gives CASSVGGRAHEQYF.

The chain joins TRBV15 to TRBJ2-5, with D tentatively TRBD1 (6 bases). Trimming left V 3 bases short and J 4 bases short, with 18 bases between. Germline lookup yields CDR1 LNHNV and CDR2 YYDKDF (reference sequence). The CDR3 has 16 residues. DNA of the CDR3: TGTGCCACCAGCAGTTTATGGACAGTAGGAGGAGAGACCCAGTACTTC. Protein: CATSSLWTVGGETQYF.

V is TRBV9 and J is TRBJ2-3; TRBD2 aligns across 16 bases. Germline loops: CDR1 SGDLS, CDR2 YYNGEE. This CDR3 comprises 17 residues. V lost 3 bases to trimming and J lost 4 bases; unmatched junction nucleotides: 5. The CDR3: CASSAGTSGRVADTQYF. The CDR3 nucleotides read TGTGCCAGCAGCGCCGGGACTAGCGGGAGGGTTGCAGATACGCAGTATTTT.

This clone was observed once. The chain carries TRBV27 and TRBJ2-4; D is perhaps TRBD2 (6 bases). Trimming took off 3 bases at V and 7 bases at J, with 13 bases between the two ends. Germline V gene data show CDR1 as MNHEY and CDR2 as SMNVEV (reference sequence). The CDR3 consists of 14 residues. CDR3 amino acids: CASSLGGIRNIQYF. In DNA, the CDR3 is TGTGCCAGCAGTTTGGGCGGGATTAGGAACATTCAGTACTTC.

This clone was seen a handful of times. The V call is TRBV7-3, the J call TRBJ2-3; a weak D match, TRBD2 (6 bases). Looked up from germline, CDR1 is SGHTA and CDR2 is FQGTGA. CDR3 length equals 15 residues. The ends were cut back, 1 base at V and 5 bases at J, with 13 bases in the middle. CDR3 residues: CASSLNSGGRDTQYF. The CDR3 coding sequence is TGTGCCAGCAGCTTAAACAGCGGAGGGAGAGATACGCAGTATTTT.

This chain connects TRBV11-2 to TRBJ2-7; 9 bases align to TRBD2. The CDR3 consists of 16 residues. Looked up from germline, CDR1 is SGHAT and CDR2 is FQNNGV. Trimming cost V 0 bases and J 3 bases; bases outside gene matches: 6. CDR3: CASSLDLQAGGYEQYF. For the CDR3, the DNA is TGTGCCAGCAGCTTAGATCTCCAAGCGGGAGGCTACGAGCAGTACTTC.

V is TRBV7-9 and J is TRBJ2-7; a possible D gene is TRBD1 (6 bases). Trimming removed 4 bases from V and 6 bases from J, with 19 bases in between. The CDR3 contains 15 residues. In germline, CDR1 is SEHNR, CDR2 FQNEAQ (reference sequence). CDR3: CASSSPGTPKGEQYF. The CDR3 DNA follows: TGTGCCAGCAGCTCTCCTGGGACACCAAAGGGCGAGCAGTACTTC.

V and J are TRBV11-3 and TRBJ1-1, with D tentatively TRBD1 (5 bases). Deletions cut 1 base from V and 7 bases from J, with 10 bases between. The CDR3 is made up of 13 amino acids. Per germline, CDR1 SGHNT and CDR2 YENEEA. The CDR3 bases are TGTGCCAGCAGCTTAGCGCAGGGCCTTGAAGCTTTCTTT. Amino acids: CASSLAQGLEAFF.

This chain joins TRBV18 and TRBJ2-3, with TRBD1 identical over 8 bases. Per germline, CDR1 KGHSH and CDR2 LQKENI. The CDR3 is 15 residues long. The trim removed 3 bases at V and 6 bases at J, leaving 8 bases unmatched. The CDR3 region has the DNA TGTGCCAGCTCACCTCCGGACAGGGCGGGCGATACGCAGTATTTT. It is translated as CASSPPDRAGDTQYF.

The chain is built from TRBV7-9 and TRBJ2-2; 10 bases align to TRBD2. Per the germline V gene, CDR1 is SEHNR and CDR2 is FQNEAQ (reference sequence). The CDR3 sequence is 17 residues long. V lost 0 bases to trimming and J lost 5 bases; unmatched junction nucleotides: 6. This CDR3 reads CASSLAPSGSLTGELFF. DNA for the CDR3: TGTGCCAGCAGCTTAGCGCCTAGCGGGAGTCTTACCGGGGAGCTGTTTTTT.

The chain combines TRBV7-9 with TRBJ1-5; 10 bases are shared with TRBD1. The length of the CDR3 is 14 residues. The J segment lost 11 bases and the V segment lost 5 bases, leaving 9 bases of the junction unmatched. Germline-derived CDR1 and CDR2 are SEHNR and FQNEAQ (reference sequence). The CDR3 coding sequence is TGTGCCAGCAGCCCGGGACAGGGGATCGGTGCCCAGCATTTT. Amino acids: CASSPGQGIGAQHF.

CDR3 nucleotide sequence: TGTGCCAGCAGTTTTGAGGACAGCTCACATTCACCCCTCCACTTT. Its protein is CASSFEDSSHSPLHF. The chain is built from TRBV27 and TRBJ1-6; a weak D match, TRBD1 (6 bases). Germline values: CDR1 MNHEY, CDR2 SMNVEV (reference sequence). CDR3 length: 15 amino acids. Trimming cost V 3 bases and J 8 bases, with 14 bases left between them.

The chain couples TRBV3-1 (or the pseudogene TRBV3-2) to TRBJ2-7; 9 bases align to TRBD1. V dropped 2 bases and J dropped 6; count of bases not matched to a gene: 11. CDR1 LGHDT and CDR2 YNNKEL come from the germline V gene (reference sequence). The CDR3 is 16 residues long. The CDR3 spells CASSQYRGGQGLEQYF. The CDR3 DNA is TGTGCCAGCAGCCAATACCGAGGGGGACAGGGACTCGAGCAGTACTTC.

CDR3 in amino acids: CASRSGLAGGYEQYF. The CDR3 nucleotides read TGTGCCAGCAGAAGCGGTCTAGCGGGGGGATACGAGCAGTACTTC. V gene TRBV7-9 combines with J gene TRBJ2-7, with 11 bases matching TRBD2. Trimming removed 6 bases from V and 4 bases from J; junction bases left unmatched: 8. Germline V gives CDR1 SEHNR, CDR2 FQNEAQ (reference sequence). The CDR3 is made up of 15 amino acids.

The CDR3, as DNA: TGTGCCAGCAGCTCAATAGGACACTTCTATGGCTACACCTTC. It encodes CASSSIGHFYGYTF. J is TRBJ1-2 and V is TRBV28, with a tentative D call TRBD1 (5 bases). There are 14 residues in the CDR3. The germline CDR1 and CDR2 sequences are MDHEN and SYDVKM. Trimming took off 6 bases at V and 4 bases at J, with 15 bases between the two ends.

V gene TRBV5-8 combines with J gene TRBJ1-1; 11 bases match TRBD1. This CDR3 comprises 16 residues. The V and J ends lost 4 bases and 4 bases, in that order; junction bases with no gene match: 9. Germline values: CDR1 SGHTS, CDR2 YDEGEE. The CDR3 coding sequence is TGTGCCAGCAGCAACCGGGACAGGGGGGTCGGCACTGAAGCTTTCTTT. Encoded protein: CASSNRDRGVGTEAFF. Together with reference TRBV5-8 and TRBJ1-1, the CDR3 gives the full variable domain: EAGVTQSPTHLIKTRGQQATLRCSPISGHTSVYWYQQALGLGLQFLLWYDEGEERNRGNFPPRFSGRQFPNYSSELNVNALELEDSALYLCASSNRDRGVGTEAFFGQGTRLTVV.

The chain joins TRBV5-1 to TRBJ2-3, with D perhaps matching TRBD2 (6 bases). Germline V gene lookup returns CDR1 SGHRS and CDR2 YFSETQ. V dropped 4 bases and J dropped 4 bases, with 13 bases sitting between them. The CDR3 sequence is 14 residues long. CDR3 in amino acids: CASSDTSSADTQYF. The CDR3, as DNA: TGCGCCAGCAGCGATACTAGCTCAGCAGATACGCAGTATTTT.

This chain connects TRBV28 to TRBJ2-2; 8 positions agree with TRBD2. CDR3 length equals 16 residues. Germline loops: CDR1 MDHEN, CDR2 SYDVKM. V was pared by 7 bases and J by 0 bases, with 7 bases of the junction left unmatched. The CDR3 coding sequence is TGTGCCAGCACAGGACTTAGCGGGGCGAACACCGGGGAGCTGTTTTTT. Its protein is CASTGLSGANTGELFF.

The chain combines TRBV5-1 with TRBJ2-4; 7 bases line up with TRBD1. The CDR3 sequence is 14 residues long. Looked up from germline, CDR1 is SGHRS and CDR2 is YFSETQ. Trimming cost V 7 bases and J 6 bases; bases outside gene matches: 10. DNA of the CDR3: TGCGCCAGCGCACCGAGGGGGCTTGGAAACATTCAGTACTTC. Protein: CASAPRGLGNIQYF.

The gene calls are TRBV6-6 and TRBJ2-3; D possibly corresponds to TRBD1 (6 bases). From germline, CDR1 is MNHNY and CDR2 SVGAGI (reference sequence). Trimming left V 7 bases short and J 2 bases short, with 16 bases between. This CDR3 is built from 15 residues. CDR3 DNA sequence: TGTGCCAGCACAAAGCAGGGGCTGGACACAGATACGCAGTATTTT. Translating gives CASTKQGLDTDTQYF.